A selection of T cell receptor beta chains follows, all from one sample in a study of shared clonotypes between healthy human individuals. Clones were read by immunoSEQ multiplex PCR, and TCRdb kept only the in-frame ones, dropping some. The sample shows approximately 2,300,000 clones, around 92% of them seen only once. Sample: naive CD4+ T cells from PBMCs. These receptors were obtained from a man aged 18-30 years in good health. Some clones in this sample may be carry-over from other donors' samples. CDR3s include the opening cysteine and the closing phenylalanine or tryptophan. A D gene is named only where the DNA matches it firmly. Part of the rows lack a size; the others show once, few, many or a class for expanded clones.

clone_size d_call j_call v_call cdr3_aa cdr3_nt
once TRBD1 TRBJ2-6 TRBV19 CASSRSGTGINSGANVLTF TGTGCCAGTAGTAGATCCGGGACAGGGATAAACTCTGGGGCCAACGTCCTGACTTTC
. . TRBJ1-4 TRBV5-4 CASSQYHSIGPTNEKLFF TGCGCCAGCAGCCAATATCACAGTATCGGGCCAACTAATGAAAAACTGTTTTTT
. . TRBJ1-3 TRBV5-1 CASSSAPGSGNTIYF TGCGCCAGCAGCTCTGCCCCCGGCTCTGGAAACACCATATATTTT
. . TRBJ2-1 TRBV7-9 CASSLTFPSGQFF TGTGCCAGCAGCTTAACCTTCCCCTCGGGACAGTTCTTC
. TRBD2 TRBJ2-5 TRBV7-3 CASSLGTSGRGKTQYF TGTGCCAGCAGCCTTGGGACTAGCGGGAGAGGGAAGACCCAGTACTTC
. . TRBJ2-7 TRBV18 CASSSRVRSEQYF TGTGCCAGCTCATCCAGGGTAAGAAGCGAGCAGTACTTC
. . TRBJ2-3 TRBV5-5 CASSLQGYTDTQYF TGTGCCAGCAGCTTGCAGGGGTACACAGATACGCAGTATTTT
. TRBD2 TRBJ2-1 TRBV27 CASSLGLAGPSEQFF TGTGCCAGCAGTTTGGGACTAGCGGGACCAAGTGAGCAGTTCTTC
. . TRBJ2-4 TRBV6-6 CASWGGAFLAKNIQYF TGTGCCAGCTGGGGGGGGGCTTTTTTAGCCAAAAACATTCAGTACTTC
. TRBD1 TRBJ2-6 TRBV27 CASRLQGARSGANVLTF TGTGCCAGCAGGCTACAGGGGGCCCGCTCTGGGGCCAACGTCCTGACTTTC
. TRBD1 TRBJ2-5 TRBV10-3 CAINPGQGKETQYF TGTGCCATCAATCCGGGACAGGGGAAGGAGACCCAGTACTTC
. TRBD1 TRBJ2-7 TRBV27 CASVDRGHEQYF TGTGCCAGCGTCGACAGGGGACACGAGCAGTACTTC
. . TRBJ1-4 TRBV7-2 CASSLEWPQGGEKLFF TGTGCCAGCAGCTTAGAGTGGCCGCAGGGTGGTGAAAAACTGTTTTTT
. TRBD1 TRBJ2-1 TRBV11-2 CASSLGRGQGSAGNEQFF TGTGCCAGCAGCTTAGGTCGGGGACAGGGCTCAGCGGGGAATGAGCAGTTCTTC
. TRBD2 TRBJ2-1 TRBV5-1 CASSLAGTSGTMGINEQFF TGCGCCAGCAGCTTGGCCGGGACTAGCGGGACCATGGGTATCAATGAGCAGTTCTTC
once TRBD1 TRBJ2-3 TRBV4-1 CASSKRTGTDTQYF TGCGCCAGCAGCAAAAGGACAGGGACAGATACGCAGTATTTT
. . TRBJ1-5 TRBV28 CASSLRGGMAQHF TGTGCCAGCAGTTTGAGGGGGGGTATGGCCCAGCATTTT